These 10 T cell receptor beta chains originate from one sample sequenced in a study of T cell changes during pregnancy in multiple sclerosis. Sequencing used immunoSEQ multiplex PCR; TCRdb keeps in-frame clones, though not all of them. The sample consists of 37,000 or so clones, 90% to 95% of them appearing once. The specimen was CD4+ T cells from peripheral blood mononuclear cells, collected in the second trimester of pregnancy. These receptors originate from a female donor with multiple sclerosis, enrolled in a pregnancy study.

This chain joins TRBV6-1 and TRBJ1-1, with D tentatively TRBD1 (5 bases). The V and J ends lost 5 bases and 3 bases respectively, with 13 bases between them. CDR1 MNHNS and CDR2 SASEGT come from the germline V gene. The CDR3 sequence is 14 residues long. The DNA for the CDR3 is TGTGCCAGCAGTCGGTTGGGCAGGGACACTGAAGCTTTCTTT. It encodes CASSRLGRDTEAFF.

J is TRBJ2-7 and V is TRBV11-3; TRBD2 might be the D (5 bases). The germline gives CDR1 SGHNT, CDR2 YENEEA. The ends were cut back, 5 bases at V and 7 bases at J, with 12 bases in the middle. The CDR3 runs to 12 residues. CDR3 loop: CASSLDSGEQYF. The CDR3 nucleotides read TGTGCCAGCAGCCTCGACTCGGGGGAGCAGTACTTC.

CDR3 DNA: TGTGCCAGCAGTTACCAGGGGGTAGGTTCACCCCTCCACTTT. Its translation: CASSYQGVGSPLHF. The genes are TRBV6-5 and TRBJ1-6; 7 bases agree with TRBD1. V lost 2 bases, J lost 9 bases, and 4 bases stayed unmatched. This CDR3 comprises 14 residues. Germline lookup yields CDR1 MNHEY and CDR2 SVGAGI.

The rearrangement joins TRBV7-2 to TRBJ1-6; D unclear. Germline V gene data show CDR1 as SGHTA and CDR2 as FQGNSA. V was cut by 2 bases and J by 9 bases, with 11 bases left in between. CDR3 length: 14 amino acids. The DNA of the CDR3 is TGTGCCAGCAGCTTAAACTACGAGGGTTCACCCCTCCACTTT. It yields the protein CASSLNYEGSPLHF.

This chain connects TRBV7-3 to TRBJ1-2, with 7 bases lining up with TRBD1. The CDR3 consists of 14 residues. Germline CDR1 SGHTA, CDR2 FQGTGA. Germline trimming cut 3 bases from V and 8 bases from J; bases unmatched to any gene: 9. CDR3 DNA sequence: TGTGCCAGCAGCTTCCCCGACAGGGCTAGCGGCTACACCTTC. This codes for CASSFPDRASGYTF. Together with reference TRBV7-3 and TRBJ1-2, the CDR3 gives the full variable domain: GAGVSQTPSNKVTEKGKYVELRCDPISGHTALYWYRQSLGQGPEFLIYFQGTGAADDSGLPNDRFFAVRPEGSVSTLKIQRTERGDSAVYLCASSFPDRASGYTFGSGTRLTVV.

The sample holds a few counts of this clone. The chain carries TRBV5-6 and TRBJ1-1, with a possible D match to TRBD1 (5 bases). There are 13 residues in the CDR3. The germline V and J ends were trimmed by 2 bases and 7 bases, with 12 bases remaining between them. Germline V gene lookup returns CDR1 SGHDT and CDR2 YYEEEE. The CDR3 DNA is TGTGCCAGCAGCTTACAGGTCCCCAGTGAAGCTTTCTTT. It is translated as CASSLQVPSEAFF.

The chain combines TRBV5-1 with TRBJ2-5; a possible D gene is TRBD2 (7 bases). The V gene's germline CDR1 is SGHRS and CDR2 YFSETQ. The V end lost 2 bases, the J end lost 5 bases, and 13 bases lay between the germline ends. The CDR3 contains 14 residues. The CDR3 nucleotides read TGCGCCAGCAGCTTTTCGGGGGGCTATGAGACCCAGTACTTC. Translated, it gives CASSFSGGYETQYF.

This clone was observed once. This chain connects TRBV19 to TRBJ2-7; 7 positions match TRBD1. The junction had 19 bases not matched to a gene; V was cut back by 9 bases and J by 5 bases. Per the germline V gene, CDR1 is LNHDA and CDR2 is SQIVND (reference sequence). The CDR3 contains 16 residues. The CDR3 reads CASGELGRQGSNEQYF. The CDR3 DNA follows: TGTGCCAGCGGGGAATTAGGGCGACAGGGCTCGAACGAGCAGTACTTC.

V and J are TRBV2 and TRBJ2-1, with 7 nucleotides matching TRBD1. CDR1 is SNHLY, CDR2 FYNNEI, per germline. J gave up 9 bases and V 6 bases, and 2 bases lay outside the gene matches. The CDR3 loop spans 11 amino acids. The CDR3 nucleotides are TGTGCCAGCAGGGGACAGAGTGAGCAGTTCTTC. This gives the protein CASRGQSEQFF.

The chain recombines TRBV10-3 with TRBJ2-7, with 8 bases that match TRBD2. Germline CDR1 and CDR2: ENHRY and SYGVKD. With V trimmed by 3 bases and J by 4 bases, 2 bases remained unmatched. This CDR3 has 13 residues. CDR3: CAISETSGYEQYF. CDR3 DNA: TGTGCCATCAGTGAAACTAGCGGTTACGAGCAGTACTTC.